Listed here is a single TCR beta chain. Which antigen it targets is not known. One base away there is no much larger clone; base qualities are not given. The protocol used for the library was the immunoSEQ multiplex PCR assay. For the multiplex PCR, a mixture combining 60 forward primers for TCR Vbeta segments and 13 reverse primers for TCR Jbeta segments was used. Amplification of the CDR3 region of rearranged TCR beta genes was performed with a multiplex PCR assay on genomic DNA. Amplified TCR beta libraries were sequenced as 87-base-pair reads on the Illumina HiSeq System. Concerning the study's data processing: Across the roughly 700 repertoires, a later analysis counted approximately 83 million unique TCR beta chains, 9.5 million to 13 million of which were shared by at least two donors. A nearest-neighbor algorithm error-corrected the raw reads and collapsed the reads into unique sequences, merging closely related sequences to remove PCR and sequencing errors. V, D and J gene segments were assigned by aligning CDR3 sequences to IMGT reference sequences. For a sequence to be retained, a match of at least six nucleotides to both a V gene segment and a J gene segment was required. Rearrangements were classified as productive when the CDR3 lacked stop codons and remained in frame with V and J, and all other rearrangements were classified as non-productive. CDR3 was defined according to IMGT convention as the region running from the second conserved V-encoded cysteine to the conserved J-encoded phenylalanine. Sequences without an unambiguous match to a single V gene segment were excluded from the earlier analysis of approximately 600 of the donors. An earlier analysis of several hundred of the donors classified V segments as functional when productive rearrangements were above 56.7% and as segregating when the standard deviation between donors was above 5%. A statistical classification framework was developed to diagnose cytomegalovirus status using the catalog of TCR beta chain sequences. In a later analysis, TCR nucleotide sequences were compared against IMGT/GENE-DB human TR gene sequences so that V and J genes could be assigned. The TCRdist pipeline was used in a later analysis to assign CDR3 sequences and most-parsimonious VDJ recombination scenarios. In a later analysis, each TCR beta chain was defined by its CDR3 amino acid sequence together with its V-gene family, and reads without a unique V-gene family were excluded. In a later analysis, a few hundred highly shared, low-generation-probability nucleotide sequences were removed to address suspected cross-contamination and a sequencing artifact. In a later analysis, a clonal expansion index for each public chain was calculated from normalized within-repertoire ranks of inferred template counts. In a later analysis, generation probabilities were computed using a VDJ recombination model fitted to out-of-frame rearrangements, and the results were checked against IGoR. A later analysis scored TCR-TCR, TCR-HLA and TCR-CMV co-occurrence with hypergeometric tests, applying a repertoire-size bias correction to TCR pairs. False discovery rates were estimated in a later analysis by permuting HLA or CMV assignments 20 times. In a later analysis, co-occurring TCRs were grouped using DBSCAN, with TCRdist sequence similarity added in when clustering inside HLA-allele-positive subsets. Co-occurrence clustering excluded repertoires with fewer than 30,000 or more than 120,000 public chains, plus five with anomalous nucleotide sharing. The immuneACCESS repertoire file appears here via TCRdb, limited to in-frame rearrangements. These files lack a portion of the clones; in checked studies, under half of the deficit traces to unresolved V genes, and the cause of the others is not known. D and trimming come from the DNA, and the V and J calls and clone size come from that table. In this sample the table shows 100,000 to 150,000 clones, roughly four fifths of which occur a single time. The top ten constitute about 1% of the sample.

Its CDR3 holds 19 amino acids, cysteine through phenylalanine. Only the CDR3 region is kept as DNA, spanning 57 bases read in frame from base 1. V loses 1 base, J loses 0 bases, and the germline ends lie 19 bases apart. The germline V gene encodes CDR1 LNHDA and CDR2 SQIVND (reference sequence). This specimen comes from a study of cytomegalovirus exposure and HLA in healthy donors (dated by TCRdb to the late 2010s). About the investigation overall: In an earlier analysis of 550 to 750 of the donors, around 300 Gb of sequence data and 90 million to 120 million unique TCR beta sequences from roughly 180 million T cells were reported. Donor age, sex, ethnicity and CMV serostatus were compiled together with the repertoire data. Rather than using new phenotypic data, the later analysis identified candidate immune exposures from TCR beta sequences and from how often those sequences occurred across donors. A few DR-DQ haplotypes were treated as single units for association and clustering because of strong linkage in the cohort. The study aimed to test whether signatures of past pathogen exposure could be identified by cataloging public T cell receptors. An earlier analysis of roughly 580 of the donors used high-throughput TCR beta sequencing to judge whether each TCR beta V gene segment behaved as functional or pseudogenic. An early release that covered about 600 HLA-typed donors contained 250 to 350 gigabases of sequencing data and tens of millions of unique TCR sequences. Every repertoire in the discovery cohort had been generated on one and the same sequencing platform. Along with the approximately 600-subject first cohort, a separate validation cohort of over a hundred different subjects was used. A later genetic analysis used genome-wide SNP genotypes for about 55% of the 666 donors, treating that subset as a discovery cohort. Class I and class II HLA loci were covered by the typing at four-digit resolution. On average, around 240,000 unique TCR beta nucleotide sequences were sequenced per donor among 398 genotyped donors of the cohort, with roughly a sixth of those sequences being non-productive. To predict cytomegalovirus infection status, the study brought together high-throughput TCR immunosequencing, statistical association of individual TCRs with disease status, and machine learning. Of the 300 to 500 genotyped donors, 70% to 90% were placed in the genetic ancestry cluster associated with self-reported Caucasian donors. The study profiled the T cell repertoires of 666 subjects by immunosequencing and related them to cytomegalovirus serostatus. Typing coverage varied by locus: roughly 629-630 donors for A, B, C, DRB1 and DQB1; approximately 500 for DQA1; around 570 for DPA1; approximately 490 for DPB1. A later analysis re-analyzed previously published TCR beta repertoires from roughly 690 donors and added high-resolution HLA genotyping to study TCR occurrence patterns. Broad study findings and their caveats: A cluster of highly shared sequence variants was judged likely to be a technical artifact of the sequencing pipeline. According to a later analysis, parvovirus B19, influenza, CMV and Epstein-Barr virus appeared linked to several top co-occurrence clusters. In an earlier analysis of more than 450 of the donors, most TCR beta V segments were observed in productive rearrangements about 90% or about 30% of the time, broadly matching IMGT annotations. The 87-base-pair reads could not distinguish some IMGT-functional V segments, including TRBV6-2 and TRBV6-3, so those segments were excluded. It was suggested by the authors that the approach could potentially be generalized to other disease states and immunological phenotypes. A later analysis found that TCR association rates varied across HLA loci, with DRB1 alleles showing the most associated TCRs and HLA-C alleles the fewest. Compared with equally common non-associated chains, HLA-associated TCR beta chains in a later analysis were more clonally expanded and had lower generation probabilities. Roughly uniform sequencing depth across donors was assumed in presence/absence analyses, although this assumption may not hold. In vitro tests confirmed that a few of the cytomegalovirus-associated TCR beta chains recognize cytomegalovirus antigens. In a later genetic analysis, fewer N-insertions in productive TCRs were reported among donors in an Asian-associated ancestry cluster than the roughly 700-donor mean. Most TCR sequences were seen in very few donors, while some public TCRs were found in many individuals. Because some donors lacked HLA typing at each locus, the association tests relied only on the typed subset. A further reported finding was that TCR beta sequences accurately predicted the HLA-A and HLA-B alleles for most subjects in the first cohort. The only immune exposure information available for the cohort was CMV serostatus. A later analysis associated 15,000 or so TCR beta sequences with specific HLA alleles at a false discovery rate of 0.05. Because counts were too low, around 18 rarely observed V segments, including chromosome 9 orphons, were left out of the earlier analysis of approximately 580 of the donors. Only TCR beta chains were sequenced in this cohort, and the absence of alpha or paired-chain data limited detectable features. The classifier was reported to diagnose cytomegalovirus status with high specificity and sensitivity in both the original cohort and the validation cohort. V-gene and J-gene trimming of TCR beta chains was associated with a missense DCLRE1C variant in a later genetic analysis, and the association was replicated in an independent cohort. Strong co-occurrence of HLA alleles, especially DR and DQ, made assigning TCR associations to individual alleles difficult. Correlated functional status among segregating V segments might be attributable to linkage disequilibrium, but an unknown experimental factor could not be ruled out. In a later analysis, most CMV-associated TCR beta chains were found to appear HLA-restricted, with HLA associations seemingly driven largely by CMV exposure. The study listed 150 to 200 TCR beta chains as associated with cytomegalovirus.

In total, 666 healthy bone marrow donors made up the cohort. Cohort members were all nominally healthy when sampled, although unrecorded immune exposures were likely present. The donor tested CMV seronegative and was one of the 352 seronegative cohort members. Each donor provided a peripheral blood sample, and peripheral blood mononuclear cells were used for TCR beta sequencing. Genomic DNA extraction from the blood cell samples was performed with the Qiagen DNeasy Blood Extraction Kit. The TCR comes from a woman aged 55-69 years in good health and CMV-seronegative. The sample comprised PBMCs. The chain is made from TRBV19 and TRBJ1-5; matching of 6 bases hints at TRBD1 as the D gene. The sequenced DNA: TGTGCCAGTAGTATAGCCCGTGGGGGCCTCTCTTATAGCAATCAGCCCCAGCATTTT. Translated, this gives CASSIARGGLSYSNQPQHF.